These 32 T cell receptor beta chains were sequenced from one sample in a study of regulatory T cells in long-lasting Graves disease. In building TCR beta libraries, iRepertoire HTBI primers were used together with Arm-PCR of CDR3 regions. One entry per CDR3 protein, called by TCRdb with MiXCR from the multiplex PCR reads. The data hold approximately 440,000 distinct CDR3 sequences, with 23% observed a single time. Time point described: persistent/refractory GD, antithyroid drugs over 5 years with positive TRAb. PBMC RNA served as the TCR library source. Sequenced here: peripheral blood mononuclear cells (PBMCs), sampled when the disease was refractory, from a patient treated with antithyroid drugs. The receptors originated from a female donor with Graves disease.

This clonotype was detected ten times or more. The rearrangement uses TRBV5-1 and TRBJ2-3; TRBD2 matches at 10 bases. Per the germline V gene, CDR1 is SGHRS and CDR2 is YFSETQ. There are 17 residues in the CDR3. Unmatched junction bases numbered 11, after V lost 0 bases and J lost 7 bases. In DNA form, the CDR3 reads TGCGCCAGCAGCTTGGAGCGGGAGGGGAGGTCCAGGAATACGCAGTATTTT. Translated: CASSLEREGRSRNTQYF.

This clonotype was observed many times. The chain is built from TRBV6-5 and TRBJ1-1; D is possibly TRBD1 (5 bases). Deletions cut 2 bases from V and 1 base from J, with 11 bases between. CDR3 size: 15 residues. In germline, CDR1 is MNHEY, CDR2 SVGAGI. The CDR3 nucleotides are TGTGCCAGCAGTTACATCGGGGGTTGGAACACTGAAGCTTTCTTT. This codes for CASSYIGGWNTEAFF.

This clonotype was counted many times. V and J are TRBV2 and TRBJ1-1; D uncertain. This CDR3 has 13 amino acids. Trimming removed 4 bases at V and 3 bases at J, with 9 bases between. Germline loops: CDR1 SNHLY, CDR2 FYNNEI. The DNA for the CDR3 is TGTGCCAGCAGTGGGACTAGGGACACTGAAGCTTTCTTT. Its translation: CASSGTRDTEAFF.

The genes are TRBV4-1 and TRBJ2-5; 12 bases agree with TRBD2. Looked up from germline, CDR1 is MGHRA and CDR2 is YSYEKL. This CDR3 comprises 16 residues. After removal of 1 base from V and 5 bases from J, the junction contained 5 bases not matched to a gene. The CDR3 DNA follows: TGCGCCAGCAGCCAAGGGACTAGCGGGATCCGCGAGACCCAGTACTTC. Protein product: CASSQGTSGIRETQYF.

This clonotype was counted many times. The rearrangement joins TRBV9 to TRBJ1-2; 7 bases fit TRBD1. The length of the CDR3 is 17 residues. The V gene's germline CDR1 is SGDLS and CDR2 YYNGEE. The V segment lost 4 bases and the J segment 2 bases; nucleotides outside the gene matches: 14. CDR3 DNA sequence: TGTGCCAGCAGCCTAACACGATCGGGACAGACCAACTATGGCTACACCTTC. Translating gives CASSLTRSGQTNYGYTF.

The genes are TRBV7-3 and TRBJ1-5; D remains ambiguous. The V end lost 6 bases, the J end lost 0 bases, and 9 bases lay between the germline ends. The germline V gene encodes CDR1 SGHTA and CDR2 FQGTGA. CDR3 size: 14 residues. The CDR3 sequence is CASSSIYSNQPQHF. DNA for the CDR3: TGTGCCAGCAGTTCAATTTATAGCAATCAGCCCCAGCATTTT. The full variable domain, rest sourced from reference TRBV7-3 and TRBJ1-5, is GAGVSQTPSNKVTEKGKYVELRCDPISGHTALYWYRQSLGQGPEFLIYFQGTGAADDSGLPNDRFFAVRPEGSVSTLKIQRTERGDSAVYLCASSSIYSNQPQHFGDGTRLSIL.

The genes are TRBV9 and TRBJ2-7; D perhaps matches TRBD2 (6 bases). The germline V and J ends were trimmed by 4 bases and 3 bases, with 14 bases remaining between them. The germline V gene encodes CDR1 SGDLS and CDR2 YYNGEE. The CDR3 has 14 residues. The CDR3 here is CASSSGDVGYEQYF. DNA for the CDR3: TGTGCCAGCAGCTCGGGGGATGTGGGCTACGAGCAGTACTTC.

This clonotype was found many times. The J gene is TRBJ2-7, the V gene TRBV6-4; 13 bases match TRBD2. Germline CDR1 MRHNA, CDR2 SNTAGT. This CDR3 has 18 amino acids. After removal of 5 bases from V and 2 bases from J, the junction contained 12 bases not matched to a gene. For the CDR3, the DNA is TGTGCCAGCAGTCTACCGGGACTAGCGGGACTTAAACCCTACGAGCAGTACTTC. Encoded protein: CASSLPGLAGLKPYEQYF.

This clonotype has only a few counts. The gene calls are TRBV20-1 and TRBJ2-7; possibly TRBD1 or TRBD2 for D (5 bases each). Germline lookup yields CDR1 DFQATT and CDR2 SNEGSKA (reference sequence). V gave up 3 bases and J gave up 3 bases, with 9 bases separating them. The CDR3 covers 12 residues. CDR3 coding DNA: TGCAGTGCTAGGGGGGTTCTCTACGAGCAGTACTTC. This gives the protein CSARGVLYEQYF.

This clonotype was found many times. This chain joins TRBV7-9 and TRBJ2-7; D is tentatively TRBD1 or TRBD2 (5 bases each). Trimming cost V 5 bases and J 5 bases, with 13 bases left between them. Per germline, CDR1 SEHNR and CDR2 FQNEAQ (reference sequence). The CDR3 extends over 13 amino acids. The CDR3 DNA sequence: TGTGCCAGCAGCCTCCGGGACGGAGACGAGCAGTACTTC. Its translation: CASSLRDGDEQYF.

This clonotype was observed a handful of times. The V gene is TRBV2, the J gene TRBJ2-7; tentative D call: TRBD1 (6 bases). V was trimmed by 6 bases and J by 3 bases, leaving 18 bases between them. The CDR3 totals 15 residues. Looked up from germline, CDR1 is SNHLY and CDR2 is FYNNEI. CDR3 sequence (DNA): TGTGCCAGCAGCGAACAGGTTGGGGGCCTCTACGAGCAGTACTTC. Protein product: CASSEQVGGLYEQYF.

The chain couples TRBV20-1 to TRBJ1-5; TRBD1 agrees at 7 bases. Germline CDR1 and CDR2: DFQATT and SNEGSKA (reference sequence). The CDR3 totals 13 residues. The trim removed 4 bases at V and 6 bases at J, leaving 6 bases unmatched. The CDR3 DNA is TGCAGTGCTACCCGGACAGGAGCTCAGCCCCAGCATTTT. Amino acid sequence: CSATRTGAQPQHF.

Comment on this clonotype: Only one base separates this from a far larger clonotype, so it likely reflects a read error. The DNA of the CDR3 is TGTGCCAGCAGTTCCCCGGGGGGGAACACTGAAGCTTTCTTT. It is translated as CASSSPGGNTEAFF. V is TRBV28 and J is TRBJ1-1; D might be TRBD1 (5 bases). With 4 bases removed from V and 1 base from J, the gap between germline ends came to 10 bases. The CDR3 extends over 14 amino acids. The V gene's germline CDR1 is MDHEN and CDR2 SYDVKM.

The V gene is TRBV30, the J gene TRBJ2-7; no clear D. This CDR3 contains 13 residues. Germline V gene data show CDR1 as GTSNPN and CDR2 as SVGIG (reference sequence). The V end lost 0 bases, the J end lost 6 bases, and 12 bases lay between the germline ends. The CDR3 DNA reads as TGTGCCTGGAGTGTACGATCTAGTAGCGAGCAGTACTTC. It is translated as CAWSVRSSSEQYF.

In its sample, this clonotype was seen many times. The chain uses TRBV28 and TRBJ2-7, with D possibly matching TRBD2 (6 bases). Trimming pared 0 bases from V and 4 bases from J, leaving 13 bases between. Germline V gene lookup returns CDR1 MDHEN and CDR2 SYDVKM. The length of the CDR3 is 15 residues. The DNA for the CDR3 is TGTGCCAGCAGTTTATGGTCGGCAGGGAGGTACGAGCAGTACTTC. This sequence encodes CASSLWSAGRYEQYF.

The rearrangement uses TRBV6-1 and TRBJ2-2, with D possibly matching TRBD1 (5 bases). The CDR3 totals 13 residues. Trimming took 5 bases from V and 6 from J, leaving 10 bases between them. Germline V gene sequence: CDR1 MNHNS, CDR2 SASEGT. CDR3 nucleotide sequence: TGTGCCAGCAGTAAGGGGTTTGCCGGGGAGCTGTTTTTT. This encodes CASSKGFAGELFF.

This chain's CDR3 is CASSEETGLNEQFF. The CDR3 DNA follows: TGTGCCAGCAGTGAAGAGACAGGGTTAAATGAGCAGTTCTTC. The J gene is TRBJ2-1, the V gene TRBV6-1, with 7 nucleotides matching TRBD1. The CDR3 has 14 amino acids. Germline lookup yields CDR1 MNHNS and CDR2 SASEGT. Losses at the gene ends were 1 base for V and 7 bases for J; bases not matched to a gene: 4.

Ten or more counts support this clonotype. This sequence joins TRBV2 and TRBJ1-4, with D tentatively TRBD1 (5 bases). This CDR3 contains 14 residues. Deletions cut 8 bases from V and 5 bases from J, with 15 bases between. Germline V gene lookup returns CDR1 SNHLY and CDR2 FYNNEI. The CDR3 reads CASHLGQGNEKLFF. In nucleotides, the CDR3 is TGTGCCAGCCACTTAGGGCAGGGAAATGAAAAACTGTTTTTT.

This clonotype came up a few times. The chain uses TRBV12-3 or TRBV12-4 and TRBJ1-3; perhaps TRBD1 as D (5 bases). Trimming took 10 bases from V and 5 from J, leaving 15 bases between them. CDR3 length: 13 amino acids. This CDR3 reads CATNQGTRNTIYF. The CDR3 DNA follows: TGTGCCACCAACCAAGGGACCAGAAACACCATATATTTT.

This clonotype was counted a few times. The chain uses TRBV6-1 and TRBJ2-4; D might be TRBD2 (6 bases). From germline, CDR1 is MNHNS and CDR2 SASEGT. This CDR3 has 15 amino acids. V lost 4 bases and J 0 bases, leaving 10 bases between the germline ends. DNA of the CDR3: TGTGCCAGCAGTGGGGACTTCCTAGCCAAAAACATTCAGTACTTC. Translated, it gives CASSGDFLAKNIQYF.

This chain's CDR3 is CASSVGTTNTGELFF. The CDR3 DNA follows: TGTGCCAGCAGCGTAGGAACAACGAACACCGGGGAGCTGTTTTTT. The chain employs TRBV9 and TRBJ2-2; no reliable D call. Trimming cost V 0 bases and J 0 bases, with 6 bases left between them. Germline CDR1 reads SGDLS; CDR2 reads YYNGEE. This CDR3 is built from 15 residues.

The chain links TRBV19 to TRBJ2-7; D not certain. V was trimmed by 3 bases and J by 0 bases, leaving 12 bases between them. Germline-derived CDR1 and CDR2 are LNHDA and SQIVND (reference sequence). The CDR3 consists of 15 residues. In DNA form, the CDR3 reads TGTGCCAGTAGTATCGACCCAGGCCGCTCCTACGAGCAGTACTTC. It specifies CASSIDPGRSYEQYF.

This clonotype was recorded many times. A junction end diverges from the germline sequence, so it may reflect a read error. The rearrangement links TRBV5-1 to TRBJ2-2; tentative D call: TRBD1 (5 bases). The length of the CDR3 is 13 residues. The germline CDR1 and CDR2 sequences are SGHRS and YFSETQ. The CDR3 DNA reads TGTGCCAGCAGCTTAGGGGTTACCGGGGAGCTGTTTTTT. Amino acids: CASSLGVTGELFF.

Ten or more counts support this clonotype. The gene calls are TRBV28 and TRBJ2-7, with D unclear. The germline V and J ends were trimmed by 4 bases and 2 bases, with 9 bases remaining between them. Germline values: CDR1 MDHEN, CDR2 SYDVKM. The CDR3 length is 13 residues. The CDR3: CASSSRNPYEQYF. The CDR3 DNA reads TGTGCCAGCAGTTCCAGGAATCCCTACGAGCAGTACTTC. Full variable domain (missing parts from reference TRBV28 and TRBJ2-7): DVKVTQSSRYLVKRTGEKVFLECVQDMDHENMFWYRQDPGLGLRLIYFSYDVKMKEKGDIPEGYSVSREKKERFSLILESASTNQTSMYLCASSSRNPYEQYFGPGTRLTVT.

This clonotype was counted at least ten times. The genes are TRBV14 and TRBJ2-7; 9 bases are a match to TRBD1. The CDR3 contains 15 residues. Germline V lookup: CDR1 SGHDN, CDR2 FVKESK. The V and J ends lost 6 bases and 5 bases, in that order; junction bases with no gene match: 11. Written as DNA, the CDR3 is TGTGCCAGCAGAAACACCGGGACAGGGAGAGACGAGCAGTACTTC. Protein product: CASRNTGTGRDEQYF.

The chain links TRBV9 to TRBJ2-2, with 7 bases identical to TRBD2. The V gene's germline CDR1 is SGDLS and CDR2 YYNGEE. With V trimmed by 4 bases and J by 3 bases, 3 bases remained unmatched. The CDR3 runs 14 residues. In DNA, the CDR3 is TGTGCCAGCAGCCCCCGGGGGGACACCGGGGAGCTGTTTTTT. It translates to CASSPRGDTGELFF.

At least ten counts were recorded for this clonotype. The V and J genes are TRBV28 and TRBJ1-2; 8 bases agree with TRBD1. The CDR3 is 14 amino acids. The junction had 8 bases not matched to a gene; V was cut back by 6 bases and J by 5 bases. Germline V gene lookup returns CDR1 MDHEN and CDR2 SYDVKM. DNA for the CDR3: TGTGCCAGCAGCCAGCGGACAGGGTCATATGGCTACACCTTC. It codes for CASSQRTGSYGYTF.

Comments on this clonotype: Likely a read error: the CDR3 ends without its conserved phenylalanine or tryptophan. V usage is TRBV28 and J usage is TRBJ1-5; the D is unclear. Germline V CDR1 and CDR2: MDHEN, SYDVKM. The CDR3 is made up of 15 amino acids. Trimming removed 6 bases from V and 3 bases from J, with 15 bases in between. The CDR3 spells CASSAGFYPNQPQHL. The CDR3 DNA reads TGTGCCAGCAGCGCCGGGTTTTACCCCAATCAGCCCCAGCATCTT.

The CDR3, as DNA: TGCAGCGTTGCTGTGATAGCGGGCGAGCAGTACTTC. This gives the protein CSVAVIAGEQYF. The chain combines TRBV29-1 with TRBJ2-7, with 7 bases that match TRBD2. This CDR3 has 12 amino acids. Germline lookup yields CDR1 SQVTM and CDR2 ANQGSEA. V shed 4 bases, J shed 6 bases, and the junction held 6 bases outside the gene matches.

For this clonotype: An end of the junction differs from the germline gene, which may be a read error. V usage is TRBV7-3 and J usage is TRBJ1-1, with a possible D match to TRBD1 (5 bases). CDR1 SGHTA and CDR2 FQGTGA come from the germline V gene. The CDR3 sequence is 14 residues long. The CDR3 loop is CASSPLAGPTGAFF. In DNA, the CDR3 is TGTGCCAGCAGCCCTCTGGCAGGGCCCACTGGAGCTTTCTTT.

This clonotype was detected a few times. The gene calls are TRBV29-1 and TRBJ1-1; D possibly corresponds to TRBD1 (5 bases). Germline V CDR1 and CDR2: SQVTM, ANQGSEA. V gave up 5 bases and J gave up 0 bases, with 13 bases separating them. The CDR3 consists of 14 residues. The CDR3 DNA sequence: TGCAGCGTTTTTGACAGCCCCATGAACACTGAAGCTTTCTTT. Its protein is CSVFDSPMNTEAFF.

This clonotype has a count of ten or more. CDR3 nucleotides: TGTGCCAGCAGCCCCCACGGCGAGACCCAGTACTTC. This sequence encodes CASSPHGETQYF. This chain links TRBV3-1 with TRBJ2-5, with D hard to call. The CDR3 runs 12 residues. Germline V lookup: CDR1 LGHDT, CDR2 YNNKEL (reference sequence). V was pared by 4 bases and J by 5 bases, with 8 bases between.